One and the same sample provided the 32 T cell receptor beta chains below, sequenced in a study of regulatory T cells in long-lasting Graves disease. CDR3-region Arm-PCR and iRepertoire HTBI primers produced the TCR beta libraries. TCRdb redid the calling of the multiplex PCR reads with MiXCR, one entry per CDR3 protein. The repertoire holds about 400,000 distinct CDR3 sequences, less than 25% seen once, with about a fifth in the top ten. The time point here: persistent/refractory GD, antithyroid drugs over 5 years with positive TRAb. Extracted RNA from PBMCs served as the source of the TCR library. The sequencing used peripheral blood mononuclear cells (PBMCs), collected when the disease was refractory, from a patient treated with antithyroid drugs. Receptors originate from a female donor with Graves disease.

The chain couples TRBV7-9 to TRBJ2-7, with D perhaps TRBD1 (5 bases). The CDR3 runs to 13 residues. V was clipped by 5 bases and J by 3 bases, with 11 bases between them. Germline CDR1 SEHNR, CDR2 FQNEAQ (reference sequence). CDR3 bases: TGTGCCAGCAGCCCTGGACACAGCTACGAGCAGTACTTC. Translated, it gives CASSPGHSYEQYF.

This clonotype has more than one count but fewer than ten. This may come from a read error, since a much larger clone is one base off. This sequence joins TRBV7-9 and TRBJ1-1; unclear D gene. CDR1 is SEHNR and CDR2 is FQNEAQ in the germline V gene (reference sequence). CDR3 length: 14 residues. In nucleotides, the CDR3 is TGTGCCAGCAGCTTTGGGGTGATTGGCACTGAAGCTCTCTTT. This gives the protein CASSFGVIGTEALF.

At least ten counts were recorded for this clonotype. V gene TRBV5-4 combines with J gene TRBJ2-5, with D maybe TRBD1 (6 bases). V lost 2 bases, J lost 4 bases, and 12 bases lay in between. The CDR3 consists of 14 residues. Per germline, CDR1 SGHNT and CDR2 YYREEE (reference sequence). DNA for the CDR3: TGTGCCAGCAGCTTTCGAGGGGGTGTAGAGACCCAGTACTTC. Translation gives CASSFRGGVETQYF.

This clonotype was observed at least ten times. V is TRBV6-1 and J is TRBJ1-6, with 9 bases identical to TRBD1. With V trimmed by 5 bases and J by 5 bases, 4 bases remained unmatched. This CDR3 has 15 amino acids. Germline V gene lookup returns CDR1 MNHNS and CDR2 SASEGT. CDR3 bases: TGTGCCAGCAGTAATTGGGACAGGGATAATTCACCCCTCCACTTT. Translation: CASSNWDRDNSPLHF.

This clonotype was detected many times. The chain links TRBV10-2 to TRBJ1-5; D is possibly TRBD1 (6 bases). Per the germline V gene, CDR1 is WSHSY and CDR2 is SAAADI. V lost 8 bases, J lost 9 bases, and 17 bases lay in between. The CDR3 runs 13 residues. The CDR3 is CASATGNSSPQHF. The CDR3 DNA sequence: TGCGCCAGCGCAACAGGGAACTCCTCGCCCCAGCATTTT.

This clonotype has just a few counts. The rearrangement links TRBV7-3 to TRBJ2-7, with D possibly matching TRBD1 (6 bases). The germline V gene encodes CDR1 SGHTA and CDR2 FQGTGA. V lost 5 bases, J lost 5 bases, and 13 bases lay in between. This CDR3 contains 13 residues. The CDR3, as DNA: TGTGCCAGCAGCCGATCAGGGGTTGACGAGCAGTACTTC. Encoded protein: CASSRSGVDEQYF.

This clonotype was seen a handful of times. This chain uses TRBV12-3 or TRBV12-4 with TRBJ2-4, with 7 bases fitting TRBD2. There are 15 residues in the CDR3. Trimming at V came to 3 bases and at J to 1 base, leaving 3 bases not matched to a gene. The CDR3 coding sequence is TGTGCCAGCAGTTTTGGGGGGGGGGCCAAAAACATTCAGTACTTC. Its protein product is CASSFGGGAKNIQYF.

Details on this clonotype: Since a much larger clone is just one base distant, this may be a read error. The chain joins TRBV12-3 or TRBV12-4 to TRBJ1-1; D perhaps matches TRBD1 (5 bases). The CDR3 is made up of 16 amino acids. V lost 5 bases and J lost 3, with 19 bases in between. The CDR3 region has the DNA TGTGCCAGCAGTCCTAATAAACTTGGGGCGGACACTGAAGCTTTCTTT. Protein sequence: CASSPNKLGADTEAFF.

In this sample, this clonotype turned up a few times. V and J are TRBV7-3 and TRBJ2-2, with D possibly matching TRBD2 (5 bases). CDR1 SGHTA and CDR2 FQGTGA come from the germline V gene. V was clipped by 5 bases and J by 3 bases, with 10 bases between them. The CDR3 is 14 residues long. As DNA, the CDR3 is TGTGCCAGCAGCCCGTCGAGGGACACCGGGGAGCTGTTTTTT. Translation gives CASSPSRDTGELFF.

This chain connects TRBV24-1 to TRBJ2-2; TRBD1 is a possible D gene (6 bases). The CDR3 has 17 residues. The germline V gene encodes CDR1 KGHDR and CDR2 SFDVKD. V was trimmed by 4 bases and J by 1 base, leaving 15 bases between them. The CDR3 region is CATSDSDRMGNTGELFF. The CDR3 DNA reads TGTGCCACCAGTGACTCGGACAGAATGGGGAACACCGGGGAGCTGTTTTTT.

This clonotype was seen ten or more times. In DNA, the CDR3 is TGTGCCAGCAGTTTAGGGCCCCCGAGCGATTACGAGCAGTACTTC. The encoded protein is CASSLGPPSDYEQYF. The rearrangement joins TRBV12-3 or TRBV12-4 to TRBJ2-7; D gene ambiguous. V was shortened by 1 base and J by 4 bases, with 14 bases between the two germline ends. The CDR3 runs to 15 residues.

The V gene is TRBV6-2 or TRBV6-3, the J gene TRBJ1-2, with D possibly TRBD1 on 5 matching bases. Germline CDR1 is MNHEY and CDR2 is SVGEGT. The CDR3 consists of 15 residues. V shed 6 bases and J shed 6 bases, with 20 bases lying between them. The CDR3 nucleotides are TGTGCCAGCAGCCCCTACGTCGAGGGGAGACATGGCTACACCTTC. This encodes CASSPYVEGRHGYTF.

The genes are TRBV12-5 and TRBJ1-5; 7 nucleotides align to TRBD1. There are 14 residues in the CDR3. The germline V gene encodes CDR1 LGHNT and CDR2 FRNRAP. V shed 5 bases and J 6 bases; nucleotides not matched to a gene: 7. In DNA form, the CDR3 reads TGTGCTAGTGGTCCAGGGGGGGCCAGTCAGCCCCAGCATTTT. It translates to CASGPGGASQPQHF.

The V and J genes are TRBV20-1 and TRBJ2-7, with 7 bases fitting TRBD2. CDR3 size: 15 residues. Trimming cost V 5 bases and J 0 bases; bases outside gene matches: 10. The germline V gene encodes CDR1 DFQATT and CDR2 SNEGSKA (reference sequence). CDR3 nucleotide sequence: TGCAGTGCTCGCCGATCTAGCGGCCTCTCCTACGAGCAGTACTTC. Translated, it gives CSARRSSGLSYEQYF.

The chain uses TRBV7-8 and TRBJ1-1; 7 nucleotides align to TRBD1. V gave up 1 base and J gave up 6 bases; unmatched junction bases: 2. This CDR3 spans 13 amino acids. Germline V gives CDR1 SGHVS, CDR2 FQNEAQ. CDR3: CASSLETGSEAFF. The CDR3 coding sequence is TGTGCCAGCAGCTTAGAGACAGGGTCTGAAGCTTTCTTT.

This clonotype showed up many times. This chain connects TRBV28 to TRBJ2-7; D perhaps matches TRBD1 (5 bases). Per the germline V gene, CDR1 is MDHEN and CDR2 is SYDVKM. CDR3 length: 14 residues. V lost 8 bases and J 0 bases, leaving 14 bases between the germline ends. The CDR3 loop is CASYPTDFSYEQYF. The CDR3 DNA reads TGTGCCAGCTACCCGACAGATTTCTCCTACGAGCAGTACTTC. Based on the CDR3 plus reference TRBV28 and TRBJ2-7, the full variable domain is DVKVTQSSRYLVKRTGEKVFLECVQDMDHENMFWYRQDPGLGLRLIYFSYDVKMKEKGDIPEGYSVSREKKERFSLILESASTNQTSMYLCASYPTDFSYEQYFGPGTRLTVT.

Ten or more counts support this clonotype. The V call is TRBV12-3 or TRBV12-4, the J call TRBJ2-4, with TRBD1 matching 7 bases. V was pared by 1 base and J by 5 bases, with 8 bases of the junction left unmatched. The CDR3 length is 16 residues. CDR3 in amino acids: CASSLVGDRAENIQYF. In nucleotides, the CDR3 is TGTGCCAGCAGTTTAGTTGGCGACAGGGCAGAAAACATTCAGTACTTC.

This clonotype was counted at least ten times. The rearrangement links TRBV30 to TRBJ1-4; perhaps TRBD1 as D (5 bases). Per germline, CDR1 GTSNPN and CDR2 SVGIG (reference sequence). The CDR3 extends over 17 amino acids. V lost 0 bases, J lost 0 bases, and 14 bases lay in between. CDR3 sequence reads: CAWSVRGSLPTNEKLFF. DNA for the CDR3: TGTGCCTGGAGTGTACGGGGGTCACTACCAACTAATGAAAAACTGTTTTTT. The full variable domain, with the rest looked up from reference TRBV30 and TRBJ1-4, is SQTIHQWPATLVQPVGSPLSLECTVEGTSNPNLYWYRQAAGRGLQLLFYSVGIGQISSEVPQNLSASRPQDRQFILSSKKLLLSDSGFYLCAWSVRGSLPTNEKLFFGSGTQLSVL.

The chain carries TRBV6-1 and TRBJ1-3; no firm D call. CDR1 MNHNS and CDR2 SASEGT come from the germline V gene. CDR3 length: 14 amino acids. The germline V and J ends were trimmed by 6 bases and 0 bases, with 9 bases remaining between them. The CDR3 sequence is CASSRAGSGNTIYF. The CDR3 DNA is TGTGCCAGCAGCAGAGCCGGCTCTGGAAACACCATATATTTT.

V usage is TRBV3-1 and J usage is TRBJ2-2; 9 bases are a match to TRBD2. Germline CDR1 and CDR2: LGHDT and YNNKEL (reference sequence). The CDR3 sequence is 19 residues long. V lost 0 bases, J lost 0 bases, and 8 bases stayed unmatched. In DNA form, the CDR3 reads TGTGCCAGCAGCCAAGATCGCTATAGCGGGAGCCCGAACACCGGGGAGCTGTTTTTT. Residues: CASSQDRYSGSPNTGELFF.

V usage is TRBV3-1 and J usage is TRBJ2-2; TRBD1 agrees at 7 bases. V lost 4 bases to trimming and J lost 7 bases; unmatched junction nucleotides: 3. The CDR3 has 13 amino acids. The germline V gene encodes CDR1 LGHDT and CDR2 YNNKEL (reference sequence). The CDR3 DNA reads as TGTGCCAGCAGCCTTACAGGGGTCGGGGAGCTGTTTTTT. It encodes CASSLTGVGELFF.

This chain joins TRBV6-2 or TRBV6-3 and TRBJ1-6, with D maybe TRBD1 (5 bases). V lost 2 bases to trimming and J lost 8 bases, with 13 bases between them. CDR3 length equals 15 residues. The germline gives CDR1 MNHEY, CDR2 SVGEGT. The CDR3 here is CASSYDGGLDSPLHF. The CDR3 DNA follows: TGTGCCAGCAGTTACGACGGGGGATTGGATTCACCCCTCCACTTT.

The chain has TRBV7-2 and TRBJ2-7; 10 bases align to TRBD2. The length of the CDR3 is 15 residues. Germline V gene sequence: CDR1 SGHTA, CDR2 FQGNSA. The junction had 5 bases not matched to a gene; V was cut back by 3 bases and J by 3 bases. CDR3 nucleotides: TGTGCCAGCAGCTTGTCTAGCGGGAGCAACTACGAGCAGTACTTC. The encoded protein is CASSLSSGSNYEQYF.

This clonotype has at least ten counts. This chain uses TRBV30 with TRBJ1-1; 7 bases line up with TRBD1. Germline V gene lookup returns CDR1 GTSNPN and CDR2 SVGIG (reference sequence). The length of the CDR3 is 14 residues. J lost 7 bases, V lost 1 base, and 9 bases had no gene match. Here the CDR3 DNA reads TGTGCCTGGAGTGGAGGGACAGCCCGTGGTGAAGCTTTCTTT. Its translation: CAWSGGTARGEAFF.

This clonotype was seen only a few times. The chain joins TRBV6-1 to TRBJ2-7, with 10 bases aligning to TRBD2. This CDR3 spans 16 amino acids. Germline V CDR1 and CDR2: MNHNS, SASEGT. V trimming: 5 bases; J trimming: 3 bases; junction bases outside the gene matches: 10. The CDR3 DNA reads TGTGCCAGCAGTCAAAACGGACTAGCGGTACTCTACGAGCAGTACTTC. It translates to CASSQNGLAVLYEQYF.

This clonotype was seen more than once but under ten times. The chain uses TRBV20-1 and TRBJ1-5; D is unclear. The germline V and J ends were trimmed by 4 bases and 6 bases, with 16 bases remaining between them. This CDR3 is 14 amino acids long. CDR1 is DFQATT, CDR2 SNEGSKA, per germline (reference sequence). For the CDR3, the DNA is TGCAGTGCTATCCCTTGGGAGAATGGTCAGCCCCAGCATTTT. This gives the protein CSAIPWENGQPQHF.

This chain links TRBV27 with TRBJ1-2, with D uncertain. Germline CDR1 is MNHEY and CDR2 is SMNVEV (reference sequence). V shed 4 bases and J shed 7 bases, with 16 bases lying between them. The CDR3 runs 14 residues. The CDR3 here is CASSYLGDRRGYTF. DNA of the CDR3: TGTGCCAGCAGTTATTTGGGCGATCGTCGTGGCTACACCTTC.

The rearrangement joins TRBV5-1 to TRBJ2-1; the D is unclear. The CDR3 loop spans 12 amino acids. V lost 5 bases to trimming and J lost 5 bases, with 8 bases between them. Germline V gene lookup returns CDR1 SGHRS and CDR2 YFSETQ. CDR3 sequence reads: CASRRDDNEQFF. CDR3 nucleotides: TGCGCCAGCAGAAGGGATGACAATGAGCAGTTCTTC. The full variable domain, with the rest looked up from reference TRBV5-1 and TRBJ2-1, is KAGVTQTPRYLIKTRGQQVTLSCSPISGHRSVSWYQQTPGQGLQFLFEYFSETQRNKGNFPGRFSGRQFSNSRSEMNVSTLELGDSALYLCASRRDDNEQFFGPGTRLTVL.

The chain links TRBV27 to TRBJ1-1, with D uncertain. Looked up from germline, CDR1 is MNHEY and CDR2 is SMNVEV (reference sequence). This CDR3 contains 11 residues. Deletions cut 2 bases from V and 10 bases from J, with 8 bases between. CDR3 DNA sequence: TGTGCCAGCAGTTTAGGAGGTCCAGCTTTCTTT. Protein: CASSLGGPAFF.

This clonotype was detected ten times or more. The V and J genes are TRBV24-1 and TRBJ2-5, with 8 bases fitting TRBD1. V lost 5 bases, J lost 5 bases, and 6 bases stayed unmatched. CDR1 KGHDR and CDR2 SFDVKD come from the germline V gene. The CDR3 covers 14 residues. CDR3 nucleotide sequence: TGTGCCACCAGTGGGGCAGGGGGCACGGAGACCCAGTACTTC. This sequence encodes CATSGAGGTETQYF.

Remarks on this clonotype: The junction departs from the called germline gene at one end, perhaps through a read error. The V and J genes are TRBV12-3 or TRBV12-4 and TRBJ1-5, with D uncertain. The CDR3 sequence is 17 residues long. CDR3 protein: CAGSFSLGGDTNQPQHF. The CDR3 DNA reads TGTGCCGGCAGTTTTTCTCTAGGAGGAGATACCAATCAGCCCCAGCATTTT.

This clonotype appeared many times. This chain joins TRBV10-3 and TRBJ1-4; D not resolved. V dropped 0 bases and J dropped 5 bases, with 10 bases sitting between them. The CDR3 is 15 amino acids. The germline V gene encodes CDR1 ENHRY and CDR2 SYGVKD. The CDR3 sequence is CAISESDGRNEKLFF. In DNA form, the CDR3 reads TGTGCCATCAGTGAGTCGGACGGACGCAATGAAAAACTGTTTTTT.